Sequencing of this T cell receptor beta chain was carried out in a study of control samples from healthy donors and cancer patients. This CDR3 has 15 residues. V shed 0 bases and J 2 bases; nucleotides not matched to a gene: 2. Germline V CDR1 and CDR2: SGHRS, YFSETQ. The protocol was immunoSEQ multiplex PCR, while the TCRdb copy is restricted to in-frame clones and leaves out a portion. The sample records roughly 450,000 clones, around 90% being singletons. The sequenced sample consisted of PBMCs. This chain links TRBV5-1 with TRBJ2-3; 8 bases are a match to TRBD1. This clonotype was obtained from a man aged 35-49 years with head and neck cancer. The CDR3: CASSLGQGYTDTQYF. The CDR3 bases are TGCGCCAGCAGCTTGGGACAGGGGTACACAGATACGCAGTATTTT.